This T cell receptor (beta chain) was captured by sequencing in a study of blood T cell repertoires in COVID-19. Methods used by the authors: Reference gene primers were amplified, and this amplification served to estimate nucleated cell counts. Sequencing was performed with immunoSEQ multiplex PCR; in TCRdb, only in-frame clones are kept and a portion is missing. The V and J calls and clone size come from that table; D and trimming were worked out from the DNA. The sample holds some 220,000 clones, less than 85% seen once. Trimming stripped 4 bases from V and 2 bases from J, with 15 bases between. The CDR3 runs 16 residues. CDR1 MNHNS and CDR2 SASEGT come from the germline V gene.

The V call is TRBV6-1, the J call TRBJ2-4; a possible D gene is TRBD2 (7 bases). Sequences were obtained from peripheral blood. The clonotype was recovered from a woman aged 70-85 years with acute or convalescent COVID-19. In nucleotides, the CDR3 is TGTGCCAGCAGTGGCGTTTGGGGGGGCACCAAAAACATTCAGTACTTC. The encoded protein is CASSGVWGGTKNIQYF.